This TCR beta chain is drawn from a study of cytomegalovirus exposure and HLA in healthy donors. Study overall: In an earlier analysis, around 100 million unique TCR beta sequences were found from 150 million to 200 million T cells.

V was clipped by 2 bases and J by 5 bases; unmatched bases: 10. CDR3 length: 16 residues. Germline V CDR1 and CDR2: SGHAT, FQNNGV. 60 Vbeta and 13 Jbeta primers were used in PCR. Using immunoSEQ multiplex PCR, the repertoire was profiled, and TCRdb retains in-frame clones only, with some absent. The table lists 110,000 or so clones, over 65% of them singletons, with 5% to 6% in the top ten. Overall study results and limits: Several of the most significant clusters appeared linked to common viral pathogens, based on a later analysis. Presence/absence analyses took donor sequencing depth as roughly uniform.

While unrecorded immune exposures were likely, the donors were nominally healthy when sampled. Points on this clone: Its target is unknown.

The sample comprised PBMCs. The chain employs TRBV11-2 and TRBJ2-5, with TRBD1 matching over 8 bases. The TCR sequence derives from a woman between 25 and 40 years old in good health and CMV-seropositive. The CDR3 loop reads CASSLSFGQGLETQYF. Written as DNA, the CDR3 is TGTGCCAGCAGCTTAAGTTTCGGACAGGGCTTGGAGACCCAGTACTTC. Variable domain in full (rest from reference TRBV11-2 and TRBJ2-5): EAGVAQSPRYKIIEKRQSVAFWCNPISGHATLYWYQQILGQGPKLLIQFQNNGVVDDSQLPKDRFSAERLKGVDSTLKIQPAKLEDSAVYLCASSLSFGQGLETQYFGPGTRLLVL.